This T cell receptor (beta chain) was identified during a study of CD8 T cells in ankylosing spondylitis. The CDR3 runs 14 residues. Germline values: CDR1 SQVTM, CDR2 ANQGSEA. The V gene end was trimmed by 7 bases and the J gene end by 2 bases; junction bases not matched to a gene: 9. The sample holds many counts of this clonotype. Antigen unknown. Study-level results: A TCR beta motif made of 7 to 9 highly homologous variants seemed typical of ankylosing spondylitis blood. Reported data indicate significant enrichment of disease-linked clones within matched ankylosing spondylitis synovial fluid. Disease-associated clones were CD8+ and fairly uncommon in peripheral blood.

In making TCR beta libraries, quantitative 5'-RACE with molecular barcodes was used. Via MiXCR, TCRdb re-called the 5' RACE reads, giving one row per CDR3 protein. The table shows roughly 200,000 distinct CDR3 sequences, with roughly 25% occurring only once. V gene TRBV29-1 combines with J gene TRBJ2-7, with 9 bases identical to TRBD2. Sequences were obtained from blood, either unsorted or a sorted T cell fraction (not recorded which). The receptor's source is a male donor with ankylosing spondylitis or in good health (not recorded which). The CDR3, as DNA: TGCAGCGCCCAGACTAGCGGAGCCCCCTACGAGCAGTACTTC. Amino acids: CSAQTSGAPYEQYF.